Below, 8 T cell receptor beta chains from the same sample are listed, as sequenced in a study of blood T cells in healthy people across ages. For the second PCR, which ran for 7 to 11 cycles, a sample-barcoded 5' primer and a J-beta primer mix were used. Via MiXCR, TCRdb re-called the 5' RACE reads, giving one row per CDR3 protein. The sample carries around 990,000 distinct CDR3 sequences, roughly 24% recorded once. The same data also went into a second study, on T cells of mothers and their children.

The specimen sequenced was blood. These receptors were obtained from a girl under 10 years old in good health.

The chain is built from TRBV12-3 or TRBV12-4 and TRBJ1-1; D remains ambiguous. This CDR3 region has 15 residues. The germline V and J ends were trimmed by 3 bases and 4 bases, with 15 bases remaining between them. The CDR3 nucleotides read TGTGCCAGCAGTTTTGATTCGCAGCGAGGCACTGAAGCTTTCTTT. Its translation is CASSFDSQRGTEAFF.

The chain links TRBV20-1 to TRBJ2-3; 9 bases are shared with TRBD2. The CDR3 length is 13 residues. V trimming: 5 bases; J trimming: 1 base; junction bases outside the gene matches: 1. The V gene's germline CDR1 is DFQATT and CDR2 SNEGSKA (reference sequence). Here the CDR3 reads CSAASGGTDTQYF. The DNA for the CDR3 is TGCAGTGCTGCTAGCGGGGGCACAGATACGCAGTATTTT.

V usage is TRBV20-1 and J usage is TRBJ2-5, with 13 bases fitting TRBD2. Judging by the DNA end, TRBJ2-1 fits better; the J call may be wrong. CDR3 length: 15 residues. Germline-derived CDR1 and CDR2 are DFQATT and SNEGSKA (reference sequence). The CDR3 DNA follows: TGCAGTGCTTCGGGACTAGCGGGGCCGCGGAATGAGCAGTTCTTC. Translation gives CSASGLAGPRNEQFF.

The sample holds one count of this clonotype. The chain is built from TRBV28 and TRBJ2-2; the D gene is possibly TRBD1 (7 bases). V dropped 5 bases and J dropped 7 bases, with 14 bases sitting between them. Germline V gene lookup returns CDR1 MDHEN and CDR2 SYDVKM. The CDR3 is 14 residues long. The CDR3 spells CASSPGGTVGELFF. The DNA for the CDR3 is TGTGCCAGCAGTCCAGGGGGGACAGTCGGGGAGCTGTTTTTT.

CDR3 in DNA: TGCGCCAGCAGCAACCGGGCTCCGAACACCGGGGAGCTGTTTTTT. Encoded protein: CASSNRAPNTGELFF. The J gene is TRBJ2-2, the V gene TRBV5-1; D is ambiguous. The germline gives CDR1 SGHRS, CDR2 YFSETQ. The CDR3 consists of 15 residues. Trimming stripped 4 bases from V and 0 bases from J, with 10 bases between.

The chain links TRBV5-5 to TRBJ2-5; perhaps TRBD2 as D (6 bases). V was shortened by 0 bases and J by 1 base, with 13 bases between the two germline ends. The germline CDR1 and CDR2 sequences are SGHKS and YYEKEE (reference sequence). The CDR3 consists of 16 residues. CDR3 DNA sequence: TGTGCCAGCAGCTTGGATCCTAGCGCCCCCCAAGAGACCCAGTACTTC. It codes for CASSLDPSAPQETQYF. Full variable domain (outside the CDR3, taken from reference TRBV5-5 and TRBJ2-5): DAGVTQSPTHLIKTRGQQVTLRCSPISGHKSVSWYQQVLGQGPQFIFQYYEKEERGRGNFPDRFSARQFPNYSSELNVNALLLGDSALYLCASSLDPSAPQETQYFGPGTRLLVL.

CDR3: CASRDGTEAFF. CDR3 DNA: TGTGCCAGCAGAGATGGGACTGAAGCTTTCTTT. This chain links TRBV2 with TRBJ1-1; D gene ambiguous. This CDR3 is 11 amino acids long. V was trimmed by 6 bases and J by 5 bases, leaving 7 bases between them. CDR1 and CDR2 from the germline V gene are SNHLY and FYNNEI. Supplemented by reference TRBV2 and TRBJ1-1, the full variable domain reads EPEVTQTPSHQVTQMGQEVILRCVPISNHLYFYWYRQILGQKVEFLVSFYNNEISEKSEIFDDQFSVERPDGSNFTLKIRSTKLEDSAMYFCASRDGTEAFFGQGTRLTVV.

V gene TRBV7-2 combines with J gene TRBJ2-1, with D possibly being TRBD2 (7 bases). This CDR3 is built from 16 residues. Trimming removed 1 base from V and 5 bases from J, with 15 bases in between. Germline V CDR1 and CDR2: SGHTA, FQGNSA. DNA for the CDR3: TGTGCCAGCAGCTTAGTCGGCGGGGGCGGAAACAATGAGCAGTTCTTC. This gives the protein CASSLVGGGGNNEQFF.